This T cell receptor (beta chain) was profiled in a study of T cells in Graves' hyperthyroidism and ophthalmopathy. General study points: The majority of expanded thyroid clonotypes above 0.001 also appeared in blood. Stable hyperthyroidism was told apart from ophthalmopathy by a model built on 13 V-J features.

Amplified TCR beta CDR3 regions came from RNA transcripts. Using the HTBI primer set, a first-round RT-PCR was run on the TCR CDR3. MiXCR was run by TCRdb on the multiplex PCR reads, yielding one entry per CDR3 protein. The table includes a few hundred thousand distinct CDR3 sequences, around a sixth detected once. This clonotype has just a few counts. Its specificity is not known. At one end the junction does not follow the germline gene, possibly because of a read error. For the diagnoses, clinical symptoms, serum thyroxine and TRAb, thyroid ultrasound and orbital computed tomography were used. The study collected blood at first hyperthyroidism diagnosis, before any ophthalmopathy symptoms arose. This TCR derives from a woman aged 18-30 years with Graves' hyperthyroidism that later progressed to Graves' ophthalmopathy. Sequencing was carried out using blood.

In DNA, the CDR3 is TGTGCCAGCAGCTTGGACCAGCTCTCCTGCGAGCAGTACTTC. Translation: CASSLDQLSCEQYF. The V gene is TRBV5-5, the J gene TRBJ2-7; no firm D call. The CDR3 sequence is 14 residues long. Per the germline V gene, CDR1 is SGHKS and CDR2 is YYEKEE (reference sequence).